Below are 2 T cell receptor beta chains sequenced from a single sample in a study of blood T cell repertoires in COVID-19. The protocol was immunoSEQ multiplex PCR, while the TCRdb copy is restricted to in-frame clones and leaves out a portion. In the table there are fewer than 400,000 clones, over 75% of which are singletons. The sequencing sample was made of PBMCs or T cells enriched from blood (not recorded which). The receptors stem from a man aged 25-45 years who had recovered from COVID-19.

In its sample, this clone was seen once. The chain's CDR3 is CASGKGQGFEAFF. CDR3 nucleotide sequence: TGTGCCAGTGGCAAGGGACAGGGATTTGAAGCTTTCTTT. J is TRBJ1-1 and V is TRBV19; 9 bases map to TRBD1. The CDR3 sequence is 13 residues long. Germline V gene data show CDR1 as LNHDA and CDR2 as SQIVND (reference sequence). The V segment lost 8 bases and the J segment 7 bases; nucleotides outside the gene matches: 8. The full variable domain, in which reference TRBV19 and TRBJ1-1 provide the parts outside the CDR3, is DGGITQSPKYLFRKEGQNVTLSCEQNLNHDAMYWYRQDPGQGLRLIYYSQIVNDFQKGDIAEGYSVSREKKESFPLTVTSAQKNPTAFYLCASGKGQGFEAFFGQGTRLTVV.

The rearrangement joins TRBV5-1 to TRBJ2-2; TRBD1 might be the D (5 bases). V shed 5 bases and J shed 0 bases, with 8 bases lying between them. Germline V gene sequence: CDR1 SGHRS, CDR2 YFSETQ. The CDR3 is 14 amino acids. This chain's CDR3 is CASRPTANTGELFF. For the CDR3, the DNA is TGCGCCAGCAGGCCGACAGCGAACACCGGGGAGCTGTTTTTT.